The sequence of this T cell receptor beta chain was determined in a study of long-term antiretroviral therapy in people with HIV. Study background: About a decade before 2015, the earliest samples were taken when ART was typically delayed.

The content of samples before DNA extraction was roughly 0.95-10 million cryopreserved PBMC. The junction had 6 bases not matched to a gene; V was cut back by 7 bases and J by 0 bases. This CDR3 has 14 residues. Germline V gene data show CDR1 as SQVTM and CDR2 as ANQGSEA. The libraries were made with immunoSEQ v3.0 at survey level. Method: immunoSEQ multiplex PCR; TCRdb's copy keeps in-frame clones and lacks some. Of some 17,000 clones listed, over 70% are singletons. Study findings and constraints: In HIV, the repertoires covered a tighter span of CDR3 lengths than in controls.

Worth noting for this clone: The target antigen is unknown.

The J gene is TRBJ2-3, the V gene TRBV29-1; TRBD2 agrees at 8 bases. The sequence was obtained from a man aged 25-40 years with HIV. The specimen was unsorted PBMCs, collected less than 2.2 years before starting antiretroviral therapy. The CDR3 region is CSGSAGVSTDTQYF. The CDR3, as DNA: TGCAGCGGATCAGCGGGGGTAAGCACAGATACGCAGTATTTT.